One sample yielded the 26 T cell receptor beta chains listed below, sequenced in a study of blood T cell repertoires in COVID-19. Data came from immunoSEQ multiplex PCR; TCRdb stores just in-frame clones and leaves some out. The sample has approximately 210,000 clones, approximately 80% seen once. The sequenced sample consisted of PBMCs or T cells enriched from blood (not recorded which). These receptors originate from a woman aged 45-60 years with acute COVID-19.

The rearrangement joins TRBV3-1 (or the pseudogene TRBV3-2) to TRBJ2-4, with 13 bases that match TRBD2. CDR3 length: 14 residues. J was trimmed by 13 bases and V by 4 bases; bases with no gene match: 7. Germline V gives CDR1 LGHDT, CDR2 YNNKEL (reference sequence). Here the CDR3 DNA reads TGTGCCAGCAGCCCCGGACTAGCGGGAGCTTACCAGTACTTC. Protein: CASSPGLAGAYQYF.

This clone was picked up a small number of times. This chain links TRBV18 with TRBJ2-1, with D possibly TRBD1 on 6 matching bases. This CDR3 spans 17 amino acids. V was clipped by 5 bases and J by 0 bases, with 17 bases between them. Germline V gene sequence: CDR1 KGHSH, CDR2 LQKENI. The CDR3 protein is CASSTITGMSSYNEQFF. The CDR3 nucleotides are TGTGCCAGCTCAACAATTACAGGGATGAGCTCCTACAATGAGCAGTTCTTC. Together with reference TRBV18 and TRBJ2-1, the CDR3 gives the full variable domain: NAGVMQNPRHLVRRRGQEARLRCSPMKGHSHVYWYRQLPEEGLKFMVYLQKENIIDESGMPKERFSAEFPKEGPSILRIQQVVRGDSAAYFCASSTITGMSSYNEQFFGPGTRLTVL.

The chain couples TRBV3-1 (or the pseudogene TRBV3-2) to TRBJ2-1, with 14 bases fitting TRBD2. The CDR3 consists of 15 residues. Germline CDR1 and CDR2: LGHDT and YNNKEL (reference sequence). Trimming at V came to 4 bases and at J to 6 bases, leaving 2 bases not matched to a gene. CDR3 nucleotide sequence: TGTGCCAGCAGCCTTGGGACTAGCGGGAGCAATGAGCAGTTCTTC. Translation gives CASSLGTSGSNEQFF.

J is TRBJ2-5 and V is TRBV7-2; 9 nucleotides match TRBD1. Germline V CDR1 and CDR2: SGHTA, FQGNSA. V was clipped by 1 base and J by 1 base; unmatched bases: 13. This CDR3 spans 19 amino acids. The DNA of the CDR3 is TGTGCCAGCAGCTTAGAAGTCATCCCACAGGGGGCTTTCCAAGAGACCCAGTACTTC. Translating gives CASSLEVIPQGAFQETQYF.

The genes are TRBV5-1 and TRBJ1-1; maybe TRBD1 (5 bases). Germline V gene lookup returns CDR1 SGHRS and CDR2 YFSETQ. The V end was cut by 2 bases, the J end by 4 bases, with 15 bases between. The CDR3 spans 15 residues. CDR3 DNA sequence: TGCGCCAGCAGCTTTAGCGGGGGTTTGGTCACTGAAGCTTTCTTT. Translating gives CASSFSGGLVTEAFF.

The rearrangement uses TRBV9 and TRBJ2-7, with 7 bases lining up with TRBD2. V dropped 3 bases and J dropped 3; count of bases not matched to a gene: 9. The CDR3 runs 15 residues. Germline assignment: CDR1 SGDLS and CDR2 YYNGEE. The CDR3 spells CASSAEGGGSYEQYF. The DNA of the CDR3 is TGTGCCAGCAGCGCCGAAGGTGGCGGGAGCTACGAGCAGTACTTC.

The rearrangement links TRBV30 to TRBJ1-6; a possible D gene is TRBD1 (5 bases). The germline V gene has CDR1 GTSNPN and CDR2 SVGIG (reference sequence). The CDR3 has 17 residues. Trimming shortened V by 3 bases and J by 0 bases, and 15 bases separated the two germline ends. Here the CDR3 DNA reads TGTGCCTGGAGGATTAAGACAGCGAGCTCCTATAATTCACCCCTCCACTTT. It codes for CAWRIKTASSYNSPLHF.

The chain is built from TRBV6-5 and TRBJ2-7; 9 bases agree with TRBD1. The CDR3 runs to 13 residues. CDR1 and CDR2 from the germline V gene are MNHEY and SVGAGI. J gave up 5 bases and V 2 bases, and 1 base lay outside the gene matches. The CDR3 DNA reads TGTGCCAGCAGTTACGGGACAGGGAACGAGCAGTACTTC. Protein: CASSYGTGNEQYF.

The chain has TRBV4-1 and TRBJ2-7, with D perhaps matching TRBD1 (6 bases). V was trimmed by 1 base and J by 1 base, leaving 11 bases between them. This CDR3 has 15 amino acids. CDR1 and CDR2 (germline): MGHRA, YSYEKL. This chain's CDR3 is CASSQVEGQSYEQYF. The DNA for the CDR3 is TGCGCCAGCAGCCAAGTCGAAGGACAGTCCTACGAGCAGTACTTC.

The chain is built from TRBV11-3 and TRBJ2-3, with a weak D call TRBD2 (6 bases). The V gene lost 6 bases and the J gene lost 0 bases, with 10 bases spanning the gap. This CDR3 has 14 amino acids. Germline V gene lookup returns CDR1 SGHNT and CDR2 YENEEA. The CDR3 nucleotides read TGTGCCAGCAGGTCGGGGGTAAGCACAGATACGCAGTATTTT. It codes for CASRSGVSTDTQYF.

The V call is TRBV14, the J call TRBJ2-7; TRBD1 might be the D (6 bases). Germline V gives CDR1 SGHDN, CDR2 FVKESK. Trimming shortened V by 1 base and J by 5 bases, and 15 bases separated the two germline ends. The CDR3 spans 15 residues. As DNA, the CDR3 is TGTGCCAGCAGCCAAGTCAGGGGATCAGTCGACGAGCAGTACTTC. Its protein product is CASSQVRGSVDEQYF. The variable domain in full, completed from reference TRBV14 and TRBJ2-7, reads EAGVTQFPSHSVIEKGQTVTLRCDPISGHDNLYWYRRVMGKEIKFLLHFVKESKQDESGMPNNRFLAERTGGTYSTLKVQPAELEDSGVYFCASSQVRGSVDEQYFGPGTRLTVT.

The V call is TRBV11-2, the J call TRBJ2-2; 10 bases align to TRBD1. V lost 2 bases and J lost 5; bases outside the gene matches: 2. From germline, CDR1 is SGHAT and CDR2 FQNNGV. The CDR3 consists of 15 residues. Here the CDR3 reads CASSLSGQGTGELFF. CDR3 nucleotide sequence: TGTGCCAGCAGCTTATCGGGACAGGGGACCGGGGAGCTGTTTTTT.

This rearrangement joins TRBV19 to TRBJ1-3, with unresolved D. This CDR3 spans 16 amino acids. In germline, CDR1 is LNHDA, CDR2 SQIVND (reference sequence). With 6 bases removed from V and 2 bases from J, the gap between germline ends came to 17 bases. The CDR3 spells CASRLGSTIPGNTIYF. DNA for the CDR3: TGTGCCAGTAGATTGGGGAGTACCATTCCTGGAAACACCATATATTTT.

This chain's CDR3 is CASSLGQSSGNTIYF. The CDR3 DNA follows: TGTGCCAGTAGTCTCGGACAATCCTCTGGAAACACCATATATTTT. The chain has TRBV19 and TRBJ1-3, with D tentatively TRBD1 (5 bases). Germline V gives CDR1 LNHDA, CDR2 SQIVND (reference sequence). The CDR3 runs to 15 residues. V dropped 5 bases and J dropped 0 bases, with 11 bases sitting between them.

This rearrangement joins TRBV28 to TRBJ2-5, with TRBD1 as a possible D gene (6 bases). Germline V CDR1 and CDR2: MDHEN, SYDVKM. The CDR3 is 15 amino acids. Trimming stripped 2 bases from V and 5 bases from J, with 15 bases between. The DNA of the CDR3 is TGTGCCAGCAGTTTAGCGGGCAGGGGCAGGGAGACCCAGTACTTC. Protein sequence: CASSLAGRGRETQYF.

The CDR3 region has the DNA TGTGCCAGGGCGACAGGGCTGGCAGAGACCCAGTACTTC. It translates to CARATGLAETQYF. The rearrangement uses TRBV3-1 (or the pseudogene TRBV3-2) and TRBJ2-5; 7 bases map to TRBD1. CDR3 length: 13 amino acids. Germline CDR1 reads LGHDT; CDR2 reads YNNKEL (reference sequence). J was trimmed by 4 bases and V by 9 bases; bases with no gene match: 8.

The CDR3: CASSLVVSGNNEQFF. CDR3 nucleotides: TGTGCCAGCAGCTTAGTCGTTAGCGGAAACAATGAGCAGTTCTTC. The chain recombines TRBV7-2 with TRBJ2-1; TRBD2 might be the D (6 bases). Germline CDR1 reads SGHTA; CDR2 reads FQGNSA. The ends were cut back, 1 base at V and 5 bases at J, with 12 bases in the middle. This CDR3 is built from 15 residues.

The rearrangement uses TRBV5-5 and TRBJ2-7; D is possibly TRBD1 (6 bases). V shed 2 bases and J shed 2 bases, with 11 bases lying between them. Germline V gene sequence: CDR1 SGHKS, CDR2 YYEKEE (reference sequence). This CDR3 comprises 14 residues. DNA for the CDR3: TGTGCCAGCAGCTTAGGACAGAAAGCCTACGAGCAGTACTTC. This encodes CASSLGQKAYEQYF. Variable domain in full (rest from reference TRBV5-5 and TRBJ2-7): DAGVTQSPTHLIKTRGQQVTLRCSPISGHKSVSWYQQVLGQGPQFIFQYYEKEERGRGNFPDRFSARQFPNYSSELNVNALLLGDSALYLCASSLGQKAYEQYFGPGTRLTVT.

The chain employs TRBV27 and TRBJ1-2; D possibly corresponds to TRBD1 (5 bases). CDR1 and CDR2 (germline): MNHEY, SMNVEV (reference sequence). The CDR3 is 16 amino acids. Trimming cost V 5 bases and J 8 bases, with 24 bases left between them. Here the CDR3 DNA reads TGTGCCAGCAGTCCCAACCCAATGGGTGGGGCTTGGGGCTACACCTTC. Its protein product is CASSPNPMGGAWGYTF.

The chain is built from TRBV11-2 and TRBJ2-5; TRBD1 matches at 8 bases. The CDR3 extends over 18 amino acids. The V gene's germline CDR1 is SGHAT and CDR2 FQNNGV. V dropped 1 base and J dropped 5; count of bases not matched to a gene: 15. CDR3 sequence reads: CASSLGTGKPVGAETQYF. CDR3 nucleotides: TGTGCCAGCAGCTTAGGGACAGGGAAGCCGGTCGGGGCTGAGACCCAGTACTTC.

This clone was counted a single time. The V and J genes are TRBV28 and TRBJ1-6, with D maybe TRBD1 (5 bases). Per germline, CDR1 MDHEN and CDR2 SYDVKM. There are 14 residues in the CDR3. The V end lost 6 bases, the J end lost 9 bases, and 15 bases lay between the germline ends. Here the CDR3 DNA reads TGTGCCAGCAGGACAGTGGTTGGTCGTTCACCCCTCCACTTT. Protein product: CASRTVVGRSPLHF.

The chain uses TRBV27 and TRBJ2-1; 13 bases fit TRBD2. The CDR3 is made up of 15 amino acids. V lost 6 bases and J lost 3; bases outside the gene matches: 2. Germline CDR1 and CDR2: MNHEY and SMNVEV (reference sequence). The CDR3 reads CASRRTSGSYNEQFF. CDR3 coding DNA: TGTGCCAGCAGGCGGACTAGCGGGAGCTACAATGAGCAGTTCTTC.

The chain couples TRBV4-3 to TRBJ1-4, with D unresolved. Trimming left V 1 base short and J 0 bases short, with 9 bases between. The V gene's germline CDR1 is LGHNA and CDR2 YSLEER. This CDR3 contains 16 residues. The CDR3 DNA reads as TGCGCCAGCAGCCAAGGGGGAGAACCAACTAATGAAAAACTGTTTTTT. Its translation is CASSQGGEPTNEKLFF.

The chain uses TRBV6-5 and TRBJ2-7; the match to TRBD2 covers 8 bases. Unmatched junction bases numbered 6, after V lost 6 bases and J lost 2 bases. The CDR3 has 14 residues. The V gene's germline CDR1 is MNHEY and CDR2 SVGAGI. In nucleotides, the CDR3 is TGTGCCAGCAGCCTGGCGGGGGGAACCTACGAGCAGTACTTC. It specifies CASSLAGGTYEQYF.

The chain has TRBV19 and TRBJ2-6, with 8 bases aligning to TRBD2. Germline-derived CDR1 and CDR2 are LNHDA and SQIVND (reference sequence). J was trimmed by 0 bases and V by 10 bases; bases with no gene match: 11. This CDR3 has 17 amino acids. The DNA of the CDR3 is TGTGCCACCGCCGCTAGCGGGTCCCCCTCTGGGGCCAACGTCCTGACTTTC. Its translation: CATAASGSPSGANVLTF. The variable domain in full, with the rest retrieved from reference TRBV19 and TRBJ2-6, is DGGITQSPKYLFRKEGQNVTLSCEQNLNHDAMYWYRQDPGQGLRLIYYSQIVNDFQKGDIAEGYSVSREKKESFPLTVTSAQKNPTAFYLCATAASGSPSGANVLTFGAGSRLTVL.

The chain is built from TRBV4-3 and TRBJ1-2; perhaps TRBD1 as D (5 bases). The V gene lost 3 bases and the J gene lost 5 bases, with 19 bases spanning the gap. Germline V gene lookup returns CDR1 LGHNA and CDR2 YSLEER. This CDR3 contains 16 residues. CDR3 sequence: CASSQSQGTLLYGYTF. The CDR3 region has the DNA TGCGCCAGCAGCCAGTCCCAGGGTACTCTTCTTTATGGCTACACCTTC.